What follows are 26 T cell receptor beta chains derived from one specimen sequenced in a study of a mutant IDH1 vaccine in newly diagnosed glioma. Time point denoted: week 23, last vaccination. Alongside topical imiquimod, each dose of vaccine comprised 300 ug of mutant IDH1 20-mer peptide. The protocol was immunoSEQ multiplex PCR, while the TCRdb copy is restricted to in-frame clones and leaves out a portion. The table records roughly 74,000 clones, 65% to 90% of them present only once. These receptors are not linked to any known antigen. This specimen was PBMCs, taken from a glioma patient whose treatment included an IDH1 peptide vaccine. These receptors were taken from a man aged 30 to 39 with glioma. Some clones in this sample may be carry-over from other donors' samples.

This rearrangement joins TRBV2 to TRBJ2-2; unclear D gene. Trimming pared 4 bases from V and 4 bases from J, leaving 10 bases between. CDR3 size: 14 residues. Germline V lookup: CDR1 SNHLY, CDR2 FYNNEI. CDR3 sequence (DNA): TGTGCCAGCAGTGCGTTGGCAGCCACCGGGGAGCTGTTTTTT. It is translated as CASSALAATGELFF.

The chain couples TRBV2 to TRBJ1-2, with 9 nucleotides matching TRBD1. Germline V gene data show CDR1 as SNHLY and CDR2 as FYNNEI. Losses at the gene ends were 7 bases for V and 4 bases for J; bases not matched to a gene: 10. The CDR3 is 15 amino acids. The CDR3 protein is CASNLRQGGFYGYTF. For the CDR3, the DNA is TGTGCCAGCAACCTACGACAGGGGGGATTCTATGGCTACACCTTC.

The J gene is TRBJ1-1, the V gene TRBV27; the D is unclear. Germline lookup yields CDR1 MNHEY and CDR2 SMNVEV (reference sequence). CDR3 length: 18 residues. Trimming stripped 0 bases from V and 1 base from J, with 18 bases between. CDR3 sequence: CASSLSFVGSTANTEAFF. The CDR3, as DNA: TGTGCCAGCAGTTTATCTTTCGTAGGTAGTACGGCGAACACTGAAGCTTTCTTT.

The V call is TRBV21-1, the J call TRBJ1-5; the table calls TRBD1, which could not be checked here. TRBV21-1 is listed as a pseudogene. The CDR3 covers 17 residues. CDR3 region: CASSTHRPRGLSQPQHF. CDR3 DNA sequence: TGTGCCAGCAGCACCCACAGGCCTAGGGGCCTAAGTCAGCCCCAGCATTTT.

The chain employs TRBV7-9 and TRBJ2-5; D call uncertain. The CDR3 length is 15 residues. Trimming removed 6 bases at V and 2 bases at J, with 16 bases between. From germline, CDR1 is SEHNR and CDR2 FQNEAQ (reference sequence). The CDR3 nucleotides read TGTGCCAGCAGTTACCGGGCCCAACCTCAAGAGACCCAGTACTTC. It is translated as CASSYRAQPQETQYF.

The chain joins TRBV2 to TRBJ2-3; 14 bases are a match to TRBD2. The junction had 0 bases not matched to a gene; V was cut back by 3 bases and J by 1 base. The germline V gene encodes CDR1 SNHLY and CDR2 FYNNEI. The CDR3 totals 16 residues. The CDR3 DNA is TGTGCCAGCAGTGAGACTAGCGGGGGGGGCACAGATACGCAGTATTTT. Amino acid sequence: CASSETSGGGTDTQYF.

With regard to this clone: Because the CDR3 is missing its conserved closing phenylalanine or tryptophan, this is likely a read error. The chain has TRBV30 and TRBJ1-2; TRBD1 matches 8 bases. J gave up 3 bases and V 7 bases, and 10 bases lay outside the gene matches. Germline V gene lookup returns CDR1 GTSNPN and CDR2 SVGIG (reference sequence). This CDR3 is built from 14 residues. Written as DNA, the CDR3 is TGTGCCTCCGGACAGGGAAGATTGGACTATGGCTACACCCTC. It specifies CASGQGRLDYGYTL.

This chain uses TRBV7-2 with TRBJ2-1; TRBD2 aligns across 8 bases. With V trimmed by 4 bases and J by 12 bases, 11 bases remained unmatched. Per germline, CDR1 SGHTA and CDR2 FQGNSA. The CDR3 sequence is 14 residues long. DNA for the CDR3: TGTGCCAGCAGCTCAGTAGCGGGACCTAGGGGGCAGTTCTTC. This codes for CASSSVAGPRGQFF.

V is TRBV7-2 and J is TRBJ2-1, with D unresolved. The V gene's germline CDR1 is SGHTA and CDR2 FQGNSA. Trimming took 1 base from V and 0 from J, leaving 7 bases between them. CDR3 size: 15 residues. CDR3 loop: CASSLEASSYNEQFF. The CDR3 bases are TGTGCCAGCAGCTTAGAGGCCAGCTCCTACAATGAGCAGTTCTTC. The entire variable domain, with the rest obtained from reference TRBV7-2 and TRBJ2-1, is as follows: GAGVSQSPSNKVTEKGKDVELRCDPISGHTALYWYRQSLGQGLEFLIYFQGNSAPDKSGLPSDRFSAERTGGSVSTLTIQRTQQEDSAVYLCASSLEASSYNEQFFGPGTRLTVL.

CDR3 residues: CASSERVPETQYF. The CDR3 bases are TGCGCCAGCAGTGAGAGAGTACCAGAGACCCAGTACTTC. The V gene is TRBV10-2, the J gene TRBJ2-5; D ambiguous. Trimming left V 2 bases short and J 4 bases short, with 8 bases between. CDR1 is WSHSY, CDR2 SAAADI, per germline. The CDR3 covers 13 residues.

This rearrangement joins TRBV18 to TRBJ1-5; D possibly corresponds to TRBD1 (5 bases). The CDR3 covers 16 residues. Trimming took 3 bases from V and 1 from J, leaving 13 bases between them. Per germline, CDR1 KGHSH and CDR2 LQKENI. CDR3 in DNA: TGTGCCAGCTCACCCCAGGGAAGGTTGAGCAATCAGCCCCAGCATTTT. This gives the protein CASSPQGRLSNQPQHF.

The chain employs TRBV5-6 and TRBJ1-3; the match to TRBD1 covers 9 bases. This CDR3 spans 16 amino acids. CDR1 and CDR2 (germline): SGHDT, YYEEEE. Trimming at V came to 4 bases and at J to 2 bases, leaving 7 bases not matched to a gene. This CDR3 reads CASSRGQGSTGNTIYF. In DNA, the CDR3 is TGTGCCAGCAGCAGGGGACAGGGATCTACTGGAAACACCATATATTTT.

Points on this clone: At one end the junction does not follow the germline gene, possibly because of a read error. This chain links TRBV15 with TRBJ1-4; D unresolved. Germline V gene lookup returns CDR1 LNHNV and CDR2 YYDKDF (reference sequence). This CDR3 comprises 16 residues. The CDR3 DNA follows: TGTGTCACCAGCAGAGTGGAACATACTTCTAATGAAAAACTGTTTTTT. Translation: CVTSRVEHTSNEKLFF.

This clone was observed a handful of times. The V call is TRBV19, the J call TRBJ1-1; D unclear. The V end lost 1 base, the J end lost 1 base, and 10 bases lay between the germline ends. Germline CDR1 and CDR2: LNHDA and SQIVND (reference sequence). The CDR3 runs 15 residues. The CDR3: CASSIATGGNTEAFF. The DNA of the CDR3 is TGTGCCAGTAGTATAGCGACGGGCGGGAACACTGAAGCTTTCTTT.

V is TRBV6-1 and J is TRBJ2-7; possible D gene TRBD2, 5 bases. The V end lost 8 bases, the J end lost 4 bases, and 9 bases lay between the germline ends. The CDR3 spans 11 residues. Germline loops: CDR1 MNHNS, CDR2 SASEGT. The CDR3 DNA follows: TGTGCCAGCGGGAGATGGTACGAGCAGTACTTC. This sequence encodes CASGRWYEQYF.

J is TRBJ1-2 and V is TRBV9; D unresolved. The germline CDR1 and CDR2 sequences are SGDLS and YYNGEE. CDR3 size: 11 residues. Trimming took off 3 bases at V and 5 bases at J, with 5 bases between the two ends. This CDR3 reads CASSGTYGYTF. The CDR3 bases are TGTGCCAGCAGCGGCACATATGGCTACACCTTC. Looking up the rest from reference TRBV9 and TRBJ1-2 gives the full variable domain: DSGVTQTPKHLITATGQRVTLRCSPRSGDLSVYWYQQSLDQGLQFLIQYYNGEERAKGNILERFSAQQFPDLHSELNLSSLELGDSALYFCASSGTYGYTFGSGTRLTVV.

The chain joins TRBV7-2 to TRBJ1-4; 7 bases are a match to TRBD1. CDR1 and CDR2 (germline): SGHTA, FQGNSA. The CDR3 has 16 amino acids. The junction had 12 bases not matched to a gene; V was cut back by 5 bases and J by 6 bases. The CDR3 DNA reads as TGTGCCAGCAGCCTCCCGAATCCTACAGGGGATGAAAAACTGTTTTTT. Protein sequence: CASSLPNPTGDEKLFF.

This clone was seen just once. In DNA form, the CDR3 reads TGTGCCAGCAGACTGGTCGGACATGCAACTAATGAAAAACTGTTTTTT. Its translation is CASRLVGHATNEKLFF. The chain recombines TRBV28 with TRBJ1-4; TRBD1 is a possible D gene (5 bases). The germline gives CDR1 MDHEN, CDR2 SYDVKM. The CDR3 totals 16 residues. Between the trimmed V and J ends, which lost 6 bases and 0 bases, there was a span of 14 bases.

This clone has just one count. This chain joins TRBV5-1 and TRBJ2-1; 10 nucleotides align to TRBD1. Germline V CDR1 and CDR2: SGHRS, YFSETQ. CDR3 size: 14 residues. The V gene end was trimmed by 5 bases and the J gene end by 7 bases; junction bases not matched to a gene: 6. The CDR3 sequence: CASSRQGALNEQFF. The CDR3, as DNA: TGCGCCAGCAGTAGACAGGGGGCACTGAATGAGCAGTTCTTC.

The J gene is TRBJ2-7, the V gene TRBV28; TRBD2 matches 10 bases. The CDR3 loop spans 18 amino acids. V lost 3 bases and J lost 5; bases outside the gene matches: 16. Germline V lookup: CDR1 MDHEN, CDR2 SYDVKM. CDR3 nucleotide sequence: TGTGCCAGCAGTTTCCCCTCGTTCGCGGCTAGCGGGAGTGACGAGCAGTACTTC. Its translation is CASSFPSFAASGSDEQYF.

This chain links TRBV10-2 with TRBJ1-4; 11 positions match TRBD1. Germline assignment: CDR1 WSHSY and CDR2 SAAADI. There are 14 residues in the CDR3. The V segment lost 6 bases and the J segment 7 bases; nucleotides outside the gene matches: 4. The CDR3 DNA is TGCGCCAGCAGGGACAGGGGGCCGGGTGAAAAACTGTTTTTT. As protein: CASRDRGPGEKLFF.

V is TRBV18 and J is TRBJ1-5; 8 nucleotides agree with TRBD1. Germline V CDR1 and CDR2: KGHSH, LQKENI. V shed 4 bases, J shed 6 bases, and the junction held 8 bases outside the gene matches. The CDR3 length is 15 residues. In nucleotides, the CDR3 is TGTGCCAGCTCACAAGAGACAGGGGCGGCTCAGCCCCAGCATTTT. Protein sequence: CASSQETGAAQPQHF.

The chain carries TRBV12-2 and TRBJ1-6. TRBV12-2 is reported as a pseudogene. This CDR3 spans 14 amino acids. The CDR3 spells CASRLSSYNSPLHF. The CDR3 region has the DNA TGTGCAAGTCGCTTAAGCTCCTATAATTCACCCCTCCACTTT.

This clone was recorded a few times. The gene calls are TRBV21-1 and TRBJ2-2; the table's D call of TRBD1 was not tested on the DNA. TRBV21-1 is tagged as a pseudogene. The CDR3 length is 19 residues. DNA for the CDR3: TGTGCCAGCAGCAAAAAGCCGGGACAGGCGATGGATCACACCGGGGAGCTGTTTTTT. Translated, it gives CASSKKPGQAMDHTGELFF.

V is TRBV27 and J is TRBJ1-2; TRBD1 is a possible D gene (6 bases). With 3 bases removed from V and 8 bases from J, the gap between germline ends came to 16 bases. The CDR3 totals 14 residues. Per germline, CDR1 MNHEY and CDR2 SMNVEV (reference sequence). CDR3 loop: CASSFQGRGYGYTF. The DNA for the CDR3 is TGTGCCAGCAGTTTCCAGGGTAGGGGGTACGGCTACACCTTC.

This rearrangement joins TRBV7-9 to TRBJ1-2; TRBD1 is a possible D gene (6 bases). Germline values: CDR1 SEHNR, CDR2 FQNEAQ (reference sequence). V shed 1 base and J shed 4 bases, with 16 bases lying between them. The CDR3 has 16 amino acids. Written as DNA, the CDR3 is TGTGCCAGCAGCTTAGATCTTTTCGGACAGCCCTATGGCTACACCTTC. Translated: CASSLDLFGQPYGYTF.